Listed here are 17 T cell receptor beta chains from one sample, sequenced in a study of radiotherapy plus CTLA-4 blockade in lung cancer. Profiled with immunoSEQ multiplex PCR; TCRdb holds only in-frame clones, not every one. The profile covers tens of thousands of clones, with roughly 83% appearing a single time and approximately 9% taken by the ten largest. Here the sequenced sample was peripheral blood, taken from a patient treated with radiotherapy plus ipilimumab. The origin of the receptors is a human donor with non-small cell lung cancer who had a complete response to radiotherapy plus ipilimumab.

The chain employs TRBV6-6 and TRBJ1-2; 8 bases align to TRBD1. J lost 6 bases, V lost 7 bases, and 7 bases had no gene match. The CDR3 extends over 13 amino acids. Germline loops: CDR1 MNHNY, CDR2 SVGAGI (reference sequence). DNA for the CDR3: TGTGCCAGCATCCTGGACAGGGCAAATGGCTACACCTTC. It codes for CASILDRANGYTF.

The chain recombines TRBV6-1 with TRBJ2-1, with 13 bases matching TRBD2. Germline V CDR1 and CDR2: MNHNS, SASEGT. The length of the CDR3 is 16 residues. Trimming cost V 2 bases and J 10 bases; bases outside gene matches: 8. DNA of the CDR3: TGTGCCAGCAGTGAAACTAGCGGGGGGGCTTATGGAGAGCAGTTCTTC. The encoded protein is CASSETSGGAYGEQFF.

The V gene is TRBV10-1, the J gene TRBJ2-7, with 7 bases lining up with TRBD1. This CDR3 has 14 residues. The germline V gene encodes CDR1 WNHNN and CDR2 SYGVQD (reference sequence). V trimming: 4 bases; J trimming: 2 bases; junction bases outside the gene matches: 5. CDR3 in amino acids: CASSAGTVTYEQYF. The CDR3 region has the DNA TGCGCCAGCAGTGCCGGGACAGTTACCTACGAGCAGTACTTC.

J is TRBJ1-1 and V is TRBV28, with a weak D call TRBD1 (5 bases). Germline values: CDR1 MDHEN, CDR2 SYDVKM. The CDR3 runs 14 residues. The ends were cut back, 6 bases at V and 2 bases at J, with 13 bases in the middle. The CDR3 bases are TGTGCCAGCAGCGCCGGACAAACAAACACTGAAGCTTTCTTT. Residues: CASSAGQTNTEAFF. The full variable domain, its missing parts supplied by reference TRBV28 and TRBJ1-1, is DVKVTQSSRYLVKRTGEKVFLECVQDMDHENMFWYRQDPGLGLRLIYFSYDVKMKEKGDIPEGYSVSREKKERFSLILESASTNQTSMYLCASSAGQTNTEAFFGQGTRLTVV.

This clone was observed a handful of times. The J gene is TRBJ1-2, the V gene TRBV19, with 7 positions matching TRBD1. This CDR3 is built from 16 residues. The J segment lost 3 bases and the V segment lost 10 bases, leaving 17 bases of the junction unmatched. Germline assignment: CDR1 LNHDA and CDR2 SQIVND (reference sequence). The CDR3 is CATSPSGTAIYYGYTF. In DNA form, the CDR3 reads TGTGCCACCAGTCCTTCCGGGACAGCGATTTACTATGGCTACACCTTC.

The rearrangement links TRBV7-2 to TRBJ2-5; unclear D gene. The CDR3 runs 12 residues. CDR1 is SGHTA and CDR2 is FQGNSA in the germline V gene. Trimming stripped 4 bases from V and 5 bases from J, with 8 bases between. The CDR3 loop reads CASSSQRETQYF. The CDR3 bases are TGTGCCAGCAGCTCCCAGAGGGAGACCCAGTACTTC.

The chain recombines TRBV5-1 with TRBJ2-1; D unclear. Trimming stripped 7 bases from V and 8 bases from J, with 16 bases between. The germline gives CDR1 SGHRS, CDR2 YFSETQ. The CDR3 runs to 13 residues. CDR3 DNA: TGCGCCAGCCAATCTGACTCTCGGGATGAGCAGTTCTTC. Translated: CASQSDSRDEQFF.

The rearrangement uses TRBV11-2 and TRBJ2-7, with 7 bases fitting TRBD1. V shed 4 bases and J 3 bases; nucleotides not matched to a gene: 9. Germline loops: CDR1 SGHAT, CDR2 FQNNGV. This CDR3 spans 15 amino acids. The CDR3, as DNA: TGTGCCAGCAGCTCACCCAGGGGGAAGGGCTACGAGCAGTACTTC. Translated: CASSSPRGKGYEQYF.

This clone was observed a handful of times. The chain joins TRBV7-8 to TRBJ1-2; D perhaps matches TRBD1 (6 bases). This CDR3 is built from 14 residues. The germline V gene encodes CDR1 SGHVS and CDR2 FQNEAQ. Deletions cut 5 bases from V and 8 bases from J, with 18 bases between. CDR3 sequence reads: CASSPDGQGTGYTF. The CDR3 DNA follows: TGTGCCAGCAGCCCAGACGGGCAGGGGACGGGCTACACCTTC.

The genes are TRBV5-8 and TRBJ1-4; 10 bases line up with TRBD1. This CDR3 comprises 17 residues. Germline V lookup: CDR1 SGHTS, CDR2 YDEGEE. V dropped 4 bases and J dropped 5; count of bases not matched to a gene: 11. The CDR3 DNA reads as TGTGCCAGCAGCCCGGCCGGGACAGGGGTTCGAAATGAAAAACTGTTTTTT. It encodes CASSPAGTGVRNEKLFF.

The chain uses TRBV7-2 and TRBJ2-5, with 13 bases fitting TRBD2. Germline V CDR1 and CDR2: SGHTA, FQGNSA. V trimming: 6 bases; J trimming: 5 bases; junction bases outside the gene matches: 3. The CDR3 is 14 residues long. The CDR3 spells CASRSGLAGETQYF. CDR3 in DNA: TGTGCCAGCAGATCGGGACTAGCGGGGGAGACCCAGTACTTC.

CDR3 in amino acids: CASGLGQGVYTF. In DNA, the CDR3 is TGTGCTAGTGGTTTGGGACAGGGTGTCTACACCTTC. V and J are TRBV12-5 and TRBJ1-2; 7 positions match TRBD1. Per the germline V gene, CDR1 is LGHNT and CDR2 is FRNRAP. V lost 1 base to trimming and J lost 10 bases; unmatched junction nucleotides: 3. CDR3 length equals 12 residues.

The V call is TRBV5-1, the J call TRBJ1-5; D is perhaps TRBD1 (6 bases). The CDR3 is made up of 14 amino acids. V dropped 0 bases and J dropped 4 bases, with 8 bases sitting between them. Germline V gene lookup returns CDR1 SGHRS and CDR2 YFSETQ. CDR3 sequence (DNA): TGCGCCAGCAGCTTGGGTACAGGGAATCAGCCCCAGCATTTT. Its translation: CASSLGTGNQPQHF.

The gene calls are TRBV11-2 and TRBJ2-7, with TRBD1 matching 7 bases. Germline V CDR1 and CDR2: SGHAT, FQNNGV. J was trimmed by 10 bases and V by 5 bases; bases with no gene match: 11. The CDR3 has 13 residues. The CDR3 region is CASSTSLGTDQYV. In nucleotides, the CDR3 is TGTGCCAGCAGCACAAGCCTGGGGACAGATCAGTACGTC.

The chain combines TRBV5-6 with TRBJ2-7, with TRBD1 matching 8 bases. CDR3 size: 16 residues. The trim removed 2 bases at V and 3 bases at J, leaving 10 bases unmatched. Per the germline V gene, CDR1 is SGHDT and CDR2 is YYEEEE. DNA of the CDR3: TGTGCCAGCAGCTTAGCCGGGACAGGTACACTCTACGAGCAGTACGTC. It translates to CASSLAGTGTLYEQYV.

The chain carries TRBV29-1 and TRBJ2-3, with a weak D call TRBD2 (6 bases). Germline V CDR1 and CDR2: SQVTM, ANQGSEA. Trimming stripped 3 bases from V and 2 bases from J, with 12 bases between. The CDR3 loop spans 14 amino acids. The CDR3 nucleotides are TGCAGCGTTGACGTCGGGAGTATCACAGATACGCAGTATTTT. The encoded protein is CSVDVGSITDTQYF.

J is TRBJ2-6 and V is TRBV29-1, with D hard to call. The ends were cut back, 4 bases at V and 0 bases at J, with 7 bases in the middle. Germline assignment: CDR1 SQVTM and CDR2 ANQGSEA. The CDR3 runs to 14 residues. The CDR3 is CSVAQSSGANVLTF. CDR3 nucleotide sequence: TGCAGCGTTGCACAGTCCTCTGGGGCCAACGTCCTGACTTTC.